One and the same sample provided the 27 T cell receptor beta chains below, sequenced in a study of T cell repertoires in cytomegalovirus infection. TCRdb re-analysed the reads in MiXCR, keeping a single row per CDR3 protein. The profile shows roughly 630,000 distinct CDR3 sequences, roughly 26% of them singletons. Sequencing was performed on CD8+ T cells from PBMCs. The receptors were gathered from a human donor in good health (CMV status not recorded). Some clones in this sample may be carry-over from other donors' samples.

V gene TRBV28 combines with J gene TRBJ2-7; D unclear. V shed 5 bases and J shed 2 bases, with 7 bases lying between them. CDR3 size: 12 residues. CDR1 is MDHEN and CDR2 is SYDVKM in the germline V gene. DNA for the CDR3: TGTGCCAGCAGTATAGGACCCTACGAGCAGTACGTC. Protein: CASSIGPYEQYV.

This clonotype was observed a few times. The chain combines TRBV2 with TRBJ1-4, with 9 bases lining up with TRBD1. The V segment lost 5 bases and the J segment 8 bases; nucleotides outside the gene matches: 18. Germline V lookup: CDR1 SNHLY, CDR2 FYNNEI. The CDR3 contains 18 residues. CDR3 nucleotide sequence: TGTGCCAGCAGTTTTTCGGGACAGGGAAATTCTTGGGGGGAAAAACTGTTTTTT. Its protein product is CASSFSGQGNSWGEKLFF.

This clonotype appeared many times. This chain joins TRBV4-1 and TRBJ2-3; D is unclear. Trimming stripped 0 bases from V and 5 bases from J, with 12 bases between. Germline CDR1 is MGHRA and CDR2 is YSYEKL. The length of the CDR3 is 15 residues. The CDR3 protein is CASSQDSRVGDTQYF. As DNA, the CDR3 is TGCGCCAGCAGCCAAGATTCTCGCGTAGGAGATACGCAGTATTTT.

This clonotype was observed a handful of times. This chain links TRBV28 with TRBJ1-5; 7 bases are shared with TRBD1. The germline gives CDR1 MDHEN, CDR2 SYDVKM. This CDR3 has 15 amino acids. V gave up 5 bases and J gave up 3 bases; unmatched junction bases: 7. The CDR3 is CASSKQGPPNQPQHF. The CDR3 nucleotides are TGTGCCAGCAGTAAACAGGGGCCCCCCAATCAGCCCCAGCATTTT.

This clonotype occurred many times. The rearrangement joins TRBV5-4 to TRBJ2-7, with 8 bases matching TRBD1. Per germline, CDR1 SGHNT and CDR2 YYREEE (reference sequence). V gave up 0 bases and J gave up 7 bases; unmatched junction bases: 0. The CDR3 spans 12 residues. The CDR3 protein is CASSLGTGEQYF. Here the CDR3 DNA reads TGTGCCAGCAGCTTGGGGACAGGGGAGCAGTACTTC.

The CDR3 is CASSLAGGQIGTDTQYF. CDR3 coding DNA: TGTGCCAGCAGCTTAGCCGGTGGCCAGATCGGAACAGATACGCAGTATTTT. This chain links TRBV7-6 with TRBJ2-3; no definite D call. Between the trimmed V and J ends, which lost 0 bases and 3 bases, there was a span of 16 bases. CDR1 SGHVS and CDR2 FNYEAQ come from the germline V gene. This CDR3 region has 17 residues.

In this sample, this clonotype turned up many times. The chain couples TRBV7-2 to TRBJ2-1; D ambiguous. Trimming stripped 0 bases from V and 9 bases from J, with 6 bases between. The CDR3 contains 12 residues. Germline values: CDR1 SGHTA, CDR2 FQGNSA. The chain's CDR3 is CASSLAPGEQFF. The DNA of the CDR3 is TGTGCCAGCAGCTTAGCGCCTGGTGAGCAGTTCTTC.

The chain recombines TRBV12-5 with TRBJ2-1; perhaps TRBD1 as D (6 bases). Trimming pared 4 bases from V and 4 bases from J, leaving 14 bases between. Germline V CDR1 and CDR2: LGHNT, FRNRAP. The CDR3 contains 15 residues. DNA for the CDR3: TGTGCTAGTGGTTCAAAGGTGGACAGTTACAATGAGCAGTTCTTC. Translated: CASGSKVDSYNEQFF.

This clonotype was observed a handful of times. This chain connects TRBV28 to TRBJ1-1, with D possibly being TRBD1 (5 bases). V lost 5 bases to trimming and J lost 5 bases, with 18 bases between them. The CDR3 is 15 amino acids. Germline values: CDR1 MDHEN, CDR2 SYDVKM. In DNA form, the CDR3 reads TGTGCCAGCAGTCCCCTCTTCGGGGGGGGAACTGAAGCTTTCTTT. Its translation: CASSPLFGGGTEAFF.

J is TRBJ2-1 and V is TRBV13, with a possible D match to TRBD1 (5 bases). The germline V gene encodes CDR1 PRHDT and CDR2 FYEKMQ (reference sequence). The CDR3 length is 16 residues. Trimming took off 5 bases at V and 2 bases at J, with 16 bases between the two ends. CDR3 DNA: TGTGCCAGCAGCCGTTTCAGGGAAGGCCCCTACAATGAGCAGTTCTTC. Protein product: CASSRFREGPYNEQFF.

The CDR3 spells CASKKGDATNEKLFF. DNA for the CDR3: TGTGCCAGCAAGAAAGGGGATGCAACTAATGAAAAACTGTTTTTT. V is TRBV6-4 and J is TRBJ1-4; D possibly corresponds to TRBD1 (5 bases). V was clipped by 7 bases and J by 0 bases, with 12 bases between them. The CDR3 spans 15 residues. Germline CDR1 reads MRHNA; CDR2 reads SNTAGT.

This sequence joins TRBV20-1 and TRBJ2-7; TRBD1 matches at 8 bases. The germline gives CDR1 DFQATT, CDR2 SNEGSKA (reference sequence). The V segment lost 5 bases and the J segment 1 base; nucleotides outside the gene matches: 4. The length of the CDR3 is 13 residues. This chain's CDR3 is CSAGTGDSYEQYV. CDR3 coding DNA: TGCAGTGCTGGGACAGGAGATTCCTACGAGCAGTACGTC.

The chain joins TRBV6-2 or TRBV6-3 to TRBJ2-7; maybe TRBD1 (6 bases). Germline V gives CDR1 MNHEY, CDR2 SVGEGT. Trimming stripped 0 bases from V and 5 bases from J, with 11 bases between. The CDR3 is 14 amino acids. Here the CDR3 DNA reads TGTGCCAGCAGTTACTCGCCCAGGGACAACGAGCAGTACGTC. Translation: CASSYSPRDNEQYV.

Comments on this clonotype: A much bigger clone sits one base away, suggesting this may be a read error. For the CDR3, the DNA is TGTGCCAGCAGTTGGTCAGGGGACAATGAGCAGTTCTTC. Protein sequence: CASSWSGDNEQFF. The chain recombines TRBV27 with TRBJ2-1; the D gene is possibly TRBD1 (6 bases). From germline, CDR1 is MNHEY and CDR2 SMNVEV (reference sequence). V gave up 4 bases and J gave up 5 bases, with 9 bases separating them. The CDR3 has 13 residues.

The V call is TRBV5-1, the J call TRBJ1-1; TRBD1 is a possible D gene (6 bases). This CDR3 spans 14 amino acids. Germline loops: CDR1 SGHRS, CDR2 YFSETQ. V lost 2 bases to trimming and J lost 4 bases, with 12 bases between them. Here the CDR3 reads CASSFKQGGTEAFF. In nucleotides, the CDR3 is TGCGCCAGCAGCTTCAAACAGGGAGGCACTGAAGCTTTCTTT.

As concerns this clonotype: A much larger clone is a single base away; this may be a read error. The chain joins TRBV7-2 to TRBJ1-5, with D unresolved. CDR1 SGHTA and CDR2 FQGNSA come from the germline V gene. The CDR3 runs to 17 residues. CDR3 protein: CVSSARADSYSNQPQHF. For the CDR3, the DNA is TGTGTCAGCAGCGCCCGCGCGGACTCCTATAGCAATCAGCCCCAGCATTTT. Looking up the rest from reference TRBV7-2 and TRBJ1-5 gives the full variable domain: GAGVSQSPSNKVTEKGKDVELRCDPISGHTALYWYRQSLGQGLEFLIYFQGNSAPDKSGLPSDRFSAERTGGSVSTLTIQRTQQEDSAVYLCVSSARADSYSNQPQHFGDGTRLSIL.

This clonotype was seen at least ten times. The V gene is TRBV28, the J gene TRBJ2-6, with unresolved D. CDR1 is MDHEN, CDR2 SYDVKM, per germline. The CDR3 covers 16 residues. V lost 3 bases to trimming and J lost 2 bases, with 11 bases between them. The CDR3 DNA sequence: TGTGCCAGCAGTTTTTTCGGGCTTGCTGGGGCCAACGTCCTGACTTTC. It encodes CASSFFGLAGANVLTF. The whole variable domain, filled in from reference TRBV28 and TRBJ2-6, reads DVKVTQSSRYLVKRTGEKVFLECVQDMDHENMFWYRQDPGLGLRLIYFSYDVKMKEKGDIPEGYSVSREKKERFSLILESASTNQTSMYLCASSFFGLAGANVLTFGAGSRLTVL.

The chain recombines TRBV7-9 with TRBJ2-2, with TRBD1 identical over 8 bases. The CDR3 spans 16 residues. CDR1 is SEHNR, CDR2 FQNEAQ, per germline (reference sequence). The junction had 3 bases not matched to a gene; V was cut back by 3 bases and J by 0 bases. CDR3 sequence reads: CASSFPTGANTGELFF. In DNA, the CDR3 is TGTGCCAGCAGCTTCCCGACAGGGGCGAACACCGGGGAGCTGTTTTTT.

Ten or more counts support this clonotype. The J gene is TRBJ1-1, the V gene TRBV5-6; TRBD1 matches 8 bases. Germline CDR1 SGHDT, CDR2 YYEEEE. V dropped 3 bases and J dropped 5; count of bases not matched to a gene: 6. This CDR3 has 14 residues. For the CDR3, the DNA is TGTGCCAGCAGCTCAGGGGGCGAGCGGACTGAAGCTTTCTTT. Translated, it gives CASSSGGERTEAFF.

The rearrangement joins TRBV6-2 or TRBV6-3 to TRBJ1-2, with D possibly being TRBD1 (5 bases). Germline CDR1 and CDR2: MNHEY and SVGEGT. Deletions cut 8 bases from V and 8 bases from J, with 15 bases between. The CDR3 is 12 residues long. CDR3 in amino acids: CASVTRGDGYTF. CDR3 nucleotides: TGTGCCAGCGTTACTAGGGGCGACGGCTACACCTTC.

The chain has TRBV20-1 and TRBJ2-3, with TRBD1 matching over 7 bases. V was clipped by 6 bases and J by 2 bases; unmatched bases: 8. CDR3 length equals 14 residues. The germline gives CDR1 DFQATT, CDR2 SNEGSKA (reference sequence). In DNA form, the CDR3 reads TGCAGTGCCAATGGACAGGATTACACAGATACGCAGTATTTT. It yields the protein CSANGQDYTDTQYF.

This clonotype has only a few counts. The genes are TRBV20-1 and TRBJ2-3; no firm D call. Trimming cost V 0 bases and J 6 bases, with 13 bases left between them. The CDR3 consists of 14 residues. Germline-derived CDR1 and CDR2 are DFQATT and SNEGSKA (reference sequence). The CDR3 loop reads CSARDVDTPDTQYF. The CDR3, as DNA: TGCAGTGCTAGAGACGTAGATACTCCCGATACGCAGTATTTT.

This clonotype was picked up a small number of times. The V call is TRBV28, the J call TRBJ1-1, with TRBD1 identical over 11 bases. V trimming: 8 bases; J trimming: 11 bases; junction bases outside the gene matches: 7. The CDR3 sequence is 12 residues long. Germline V lookup: CDR1 MDHEN, CDR2 SYDVKM. The chain's CDR3 is CASRTGGAEAFF. The CDR3 region has the DNA TGTGCCAGCCGGACAGGGGGCGCCGAGGCTTTCTTT.

There are many counts of this clonotype. The CDR3 reads CASSLVHGQANQPQHF. The CDR3 region has the DNA TGTGCCAGCAGCTTAGTCCATGGACAGGCAAATCAGCCCCAGCATTTT. V is TRBV7-6 and J is TRBJ1-5, with 7 bases fitting TRBD1. Per germline, CDR1 SGHVS and CDR2 FNYEAQ. The V segment lost 1 base and the J segment 4 bases; nucleotides outside the gene matches: 7. The CDR3 runs to 16 residues.

This clonotype was counted many times. The chain couples TRBV6-5 to TRBJ1-2; 7 bases line up with TRBD1. J gave up 4 bases and V 0 bases, and 11 bases lay outside the gene matches. In germline, CDR1 is MNHEY, CDR2 SVGAGI. This CDR3 comprises 17 residues. In DNA form, the CDR3 reads TGTGCCAGCAGTTACTCGAGATCTACAGGGGCGAGCTATGGCTACACCTTC. This codes for CASSYSRSTGASYGYTF.

As for this clonotype: A much larger clone is a single base away; this may be a read error. The chain employs TRBV7-9 and TRBJ1-3; tentative D call: TRBD1 (5 bases). The CDR3 covers 16 residues. Per germline, CDR1 SEHNR and CDR2 FQNEAQ (reference sequence). For the CDR3, the DNA is TGTGCCAACAGCGGCGGAAGCCGGGGGTCTGGAAACACCATATATTTT. Translated: CANSGGSRGSGNTIYF.

The V and J genes are TRBV7-9 and TRBJ2-3; D unresolved. V lost 5 bases, J lost 3 bases, and 6 bases lay in between. The CDR3 totals 12 residues. The V gene's germline CDR1 is SEHNR and CDR2 FQNEAQ (reference sequence). In DNA form, the CDR3 reads TGTGCCAGCAGCCCCAAAACAGATACGCAGTATTTT. Residues: CASSPKTDTQYF.